This entry lists 22 T cell receptor beta chains sequenced from one sample in a study of T cell responses to AZD1222 COVID-19 vaccine. The repertoire was sequenced with immunoSEQ multiplex PCR; TCRdb's copy has only in-frame clones and lacks some. The table shows some 70,000 clones, with roughly 80% occurring only once. Specimen: peripheral blood, collected 28 days after the second AZD1222 dose. These receptors came from an adult who received the AZD1222 COVID-19 vaccine.

This clone was picked up one time. The CDR3 loop is CASSIPRGRAEAFF. The CDR3 DNA is TGTGCCAGTAGTATCCCCAGGGGAAGAGCTGAAGCTTTCTTT. J is TRBJ1-1 and V is TRBV19; D might be TRBD1 (6 bases). The germline gives CDR1 LNHDA, CDR2 SQIVND (reference sequence). The CDR3 runs 14 residues. Trimming removed 3 bases from V and 6 bases from J, with 14 bases in between.

CDR3 loop: CASSQFGTGDTEQFF. The CDR3 DNA reads as TGTGCCAGCTCCCAATTTGGGACAGGGGATACTGAGCAGTTCTTC. This chain uses TRBV18 with TRBJ2-1; TRBD1 matches 10 bases. The CDR3 length is 15 residues. V gave up 6 bases and J gave up 9 bases; unmatched junction bases: 11. In germline, CDR1 is KGHSH, CDR2 LQKENI.

In regard to this clone: This same CDR3 is encoded by further DNA sequences in the sample. The chain joins TRBV2 to TRBJ1-2; D is undetermined. Trimming left V 2 bases short and J 0 bases short, with 4 bases between. The CDR3 spans 13 residues. Germline V CDR1 and CDR2: SNHLY, FYNNEI. The DNA for the CDR3 is TGTGCCAGCAGTGAAACGGCTAACTATGGCTACACCTTC. Amino acid sequence: CASSETANYGYTF. The variable domain in full, completed from reference TRBV2 and TRBJ1-2, reads EPEVTQTPSHQVTQMGQEVILRCVPISNHLYFYWYRQILGQKVEFLVSFYNNEISEKSEIFDDQFSVERPDGSNFTLKIRSTKLEDSAMYFCASSETANYGYTFGSGTRLTVV.

The chain is built from TRBV18 and TRBJ2-7, with 12 bases aligning to TRBD2. The ends lost 0 bases at V and 5 bases at J; junction bases unmatched: 8. Germline lookup yields CDR1 KGHSH and CDR2 LQKENI. The length of the CDR3 is 17 residues. CDR3 in DNA: TGTGCCAGCTCACCACCCCTAACTAGCGGGGGGAGCCACGAGCAGTACTTC. Translating gives CASSPPLTSGGSHEQYF. The whole variable domain, filled in from reference TRBV18 and TRBJ2-7, reads NAGVMQNPRHLVRRRGQEARLRCSPMKGHSHVYWYRQLPEEGLKFMVYLQKENIIDESGMPKERFSAEFPKEGPSILRIQQVVRGDSAAYFCASSPPLTSGGSHEQYFGPGTRLTVT.

CDR3 DNA: TGTGCCAGCAGCTTGTCGCCGCGGACAGATACGCAGTATTTT. Its protein is CASSLSPRTDTQYF. This sequence joins TRBV9 and TRBJ2-3; D not certain. The V end lost 4 bases, the J end lost 3 bases, and 12 bases lay between the germline ends. Germline CDR1 is SGDLS and CDR2 is YYNGEE. This CDR3 has 14 residues.

This clone was recorded once. The rearrangement links TRBV11-3 to TRBJ2-3; 9 bases are a match to TRBD2. Germline V gene lookup returns CDR1 SGHNT and CDR2 YENEEA. The CDR3 is 15 amino acids. V was pared by 1 base and J by 4 bases, with 3 bases of the junction left unmatched. The CDR3 spells CASSLGLAGSDTQYF. The CDR3 region has the DNA TGTGCCAGCAGCTTAGGCCTAGCGGGGTCAGATACGCAGTATTTT.

V usage is TRBV4-2 and J usage is TRBJ1-1; the D is unclear. CDR1 is LGHNA, CDR2 YNFKEQ, per germline. The CDR3 has 14 amino acids. Trimming took off 0 bases at V and 4 bases at J, with 9 bases between the two ends. The chain's CDR3 is CASSQDSGGTEAFF. CDR3 nucleotide sequence: TGTGCCAGCAGCCAAGATTCGGGTGGCACTGAAGCTTTCTTT.

This clone was seen once. The chain has TRBV10-3 and TRBJ1-1; D gene uncertain. V was clipped by 3 bases and J by 1 base, with 9 bases between them. Germline CDR1 and CDR2: ENHRY and SYGVKD. This CDR3 spans 14 amino acids. The CDR3 loop is CAISEGLPNTEAFF. CDR3 sequence (DNA): TGTGCCATCAGTGAAGGGCTACCGAACACTGAAGCTTTCTTT.

This clone was counted a single time. The chain employs TRBV10-3 and TRBJ1-3; 11 positions agree with TRBD1. Germline assignment: CDR1 ENHRY and CDR2 SYGVKD. The length of the CDR3 is 19 residues. The junction had 18 bases not matched to a gene; V was cut back by 7 bases and J by 4 bases. CDR3: CAITGSGQGANTVGNTIYF. The CDR3 bases are TGTGCCATCACAGGGTCAGGACAGGGGGCGAATACAGTCGGAAACACCATATATTTT.

The gene calls are TRBV5-1 and TRBJ1-1, with D uncertain. The CDR3 is 14 residues long. Germline CDR1 is SGHRS and CDR2 is YFSETQ. Deletions cut 0 bases from V and 1 base from J, with 7 bases between. CDR3 bases: TGCGCCAGCAGCTTGGCCTATGGGAACACTGAAGCTTTCTTT. Translated, it gives CASSLAYGNTEAFF.

This clone is a singleton in its sample. The chain links TRBV18 to TRBJ2-7, with a possible D match to TRBD2 (6 bases). Deletions cut 5 bases from V and 2 bases from J, with 13 bases between. Germline CDR1 reads KGHSH; CDR2 reads LQKENI. The CDR3 runs to 14 residues. The CDR3 sequence: CASSGRRGAYEQYF. The CDR3 DNA follows: TGTGCCAGCTCAGGGAGGCGGGGCGCCTACGAGCAGTACTTC.

The chain employs TRBV30 and TRBJ2-3, with D possibly matching TRBD2 (5 bases). The CDR3 spans 13 residues. Germline V gene lookup returns CDR1 GTSNPN and CDR2 SVGIG (reference sequence). V was pared by 2 bases and J by 1 base, with 7 bases between. The chain's CDR3 is CAWSTGGTDTQYF. DNA of the CDR3: TGTGCCTGGAGTACCGGGGGCACAGATACGCAGTATTTT.

This chain links TRBV7-2 with TRBJ2-5, with 7 bases lining up with TRBD2. The germline CDR1 and CDR2 sequences are SGHTA and FQGNSA. CDR3 length: 17 amino acids. With V trimmed by 4 bases and J by 1 base, 12 bases remained unmatched. CDR3 DNA: TGTGCCAGCAGCTCCCAACACGGGAGGAACTTCCAAGAGACCCAGTACTTC. This gives the protein CASSSQHGRNFQETQYF.

V is TRBV7-9 and J is TRBJ2-2, with D perhaps given as TRBD1 or TRBD2 (6 bases each). Germline CDR1 SEHNR, CDR2 FQNEAQ (reference sequence). This CDR3 has 15 amino acids. Trimming removed 7 bases at V and 1 base at J, with 13 bases between. The DNA for the CDR3 is TGTGCCAGCACCATGGGGGGACAGAACACCGGGGAGCTGTTTTTT. Translation: CASTMGGQNTGELFF.

This clone was counted a single time. V and J are TRBV5-1 and TRBJ2-7; no clear D. The CDR3 has 13 amino acids. Trimming took off 1 base at V and 0 bases at J, with 5 bases between the two ends. Per germline, CDR1 SGHRS and CDR2 YFSETQ. CDR3 DNA sequence: TGCGCCAGCAGCTTGCCCAGCTCCTACGAGCAGTACTTC. Protein product: CASSLPSSYEQYF. The variable domain in full, completed from reference TRBV5-1 and TRBJ2-7, reads KAGVTQTPRYLIKTRGQQVTLSCSPISGHRSVSWYQQTPGQGLQFLFEYFSETQRNKGNFPGRFSGRQFSNSRSEMNVSTLELGDSALYLCASSLPSSYEQYFGPGTRLTVT.

This rearrangement joins TRBV19 to TRBJ1-2; no clear D. The germline V gene encodes CDR1 LNHDA and CDR2 SQIVND (reference sequence). The CDR3 runs 15 residues. V gave up 5 bases and J gave up 4 bases, with 17 bases separating them. Here the CDR3 DNA reads TGTGCCAGTAGTCCGAACCCCCACGCTGGCTATGGCTACACCTTC. Translating it yields CASSPNPHAGYGYTF.

The chain has TRBV5-6 and TRBJ2-3; no definite D call. This CDR3 is built from 14 residues. Germline V gives CDR1 SGHDT, CDR2 YYEEEE. The germline V and J ends were trimmed by 0 bases and 1 base, with 6 bases remaining between them. CDR3 in amino acids: CASSLDQGTDTQYF. CDR3 sequence (DNA): TGTGCCAGCAGCTTGGATCAGGGCACAGATACGCAGTATTTT.

The chain's CDR3 is CASTLGTNNQPQHF. The CDR3 DNA is TGTGCCAGCACACTCGGGACTAACAATCAGCCCCAGCATTTT. The gene calls are TRBV5-8 and TRBJ1-5; D perhaps matches TRBD1 (5 bases). V gave up 6 bases and J gave up 3 bases, with 13 bases separating them. The germline CDR1 and CDR2 sequences are SGHTS and YDEGEE. CDR3 size: 14 residues.

The genes are TRBV19 and TRBJ1-2; no reliable D call. V lost 2 bases and J 3 bases, leaving 7 bases between the germline ends. Germline V gene sequence: CDR1 LNHDA, CDR2 SQIVND (reference sequence). This CDR3 contains 13 residues. CDR3 in DNA: TGTGCCAGTAGTATAATCAGAGACTATGGCTACACCTTC. This gives the protein CASSIIRDYGYTF. The whole variable domain, remainder taken from reference TRBV19 and TRBJ1-2, is DGGITQSPKYLFRKEGQNVTLSCEQNLNHDAMYWYRQDPGQGLRLIYYSQIVNDFQKGDIAEGYSVSREKKESFPLTVTSAQKNPTAFYLCASSIIRDYGYTFGSGTRLTVV.

The chain has TRBV5-1 and TRBJ2-7; 8 bases agree with TRBD1. The germline gives CDR1 SGHRS, CDR2 YFSETQ. The V segment lost 5 bases and the J segment 2 bases; nucleotides outside the gene matches: 6. The CDR3 totals 14 residues. The CDR3 spells CASRIPGQAYEQYF. The CDR3, as DNA: TGCGCCAGCAGAATACCGGGACAGGCCTACGAGCAGTACTTC.

The CDR3 nucleotides read TGTGCCAGCAGCTTGGGGAGCGGGACCCTCTCCTACGAGCAGTACTTC. Translated, it gives CASSLGSGTLSYEQYF. V is TRBV5-4 and J is TRBJ2-7; 7 nucleotides agree with TRBD2. J lost 0 bases, V lost 0 bases, and 6 bases had no gene match. The CDR3 is 16 residues long. Germline CDR1 and CDR2: SGHNT and YYREEE (reference sequence).

The chain uses TRBV6-1 and TRBJ2-1, with 7 bases lining up with TRBD1. Germline values: CDR1 MNHNS, CDR2 SASEGT. The junction had 5 bases not matched to a gene; V was cut back by 3 bases and J by 12 bases. The CDR3 is 12 residues long. The CDR3 region is CASSDWDRLQFF. CDR3 DNA: TGTGCCAGCAGTGATTGGGACAGATTGCAGTTCTTC.